The clone carrying this T cell receptor beta chain was recorded at least ten times. The source of the sample is a study of Graves' ophthalmopathy and Graves' hyperthyroidism. With 4 bases removed from V and 7 bases from J, the gap between germline ends came to 13 bases. The CDR3 consists of 14 residues. CDR1 and CDR2 from the germline V gene are SNHLY and FYNNEI. Amplified TCR beta CDR3 regions were obtained using RNA transcripts as template. Scientists carried out first-round RT-PCR using HTBI primers and then a second-round multiplex PCR. TCRdb independently ran MiXCR on the multiplex PCR reads; one entry per CDR3 protein. The data contain roughly 600,000 distinct CDR3 sequences, about 35% of them singletons.

The TCR comes from an adult man with Graves' hyperthyroidism. The V gene is TRBV2, the J gene TRBJ1-4; D is undetermined. The sample taken for sequencing was peripheral blood or thyroid tissue (not recorded which). The CDR3 nucleotides read TGTGCCAGCAGTGTCCCTGTACCGGGTGAAAAACTGTTTTTT. Protein product: CASSVPVPGEKLFF.